The 18 T cell receptor beta chains below come from one sample, sequenced in a study of shared clonotypes between healthy human individuals. Repertoires were generated with immunoSEQ multiplex PCR, while TCRdb's copy carries only in-frame clones and drops some. The sample shows 650,000 to 800,000 clones, around 70% of them seen only once. Input material: memory CD4+ T cells sorted from blood. Indicated subset: CD45RA-negative fraction. These receptors were obtained from a woman aged 30 to 39 in good health.

In its sample, this clone was seen a few times. V and J are TRBV5-6 and TRBJ1-1; perhaps TRBD1 as D (5 bases). Germline-derived CDR1 and CDR2 are SGHDT and YYEEEE. The CDR3 length is 13 residues. The V and J ends lost 2 bases and 3 bases respectively, with 8 bases between them. CDR3 bases: TGTGCCAGCAGCTTCGGGGGTCACACTGAAGCTTTCTTT. Amino acid sequence: CASSFGGHTEAFF.

This clone was counted a single time. The chain combines TRBV5-4 with TRBJ1-1; perhaps TRBD1 as D (5 bases). The germline V and J ends were trimmed by 4 bases and 3 bases, with 13 bases remaining between them. The germline V gene encodes CDR1 SGHNT and CDR2 YYREEE (reference sequence). CDR3 length: 14 amino acids. In DNA form, the CDR3 reads TGTGCCAGCAGCCCGGGACGGACTGACACTGAAGCTTTCTTT. As protein: CASSPGRTDTEAFF.

This clone was counted a few times. This chain connects TRBV5-4 to TRBJ2-1; D possibly corresponds to TRBD1 (6 bases). CDR1 and CDR2 from the germline V gene are SGHNT and YYREEE (reference sequence). Between the trimmed V and J ends, which lost 1 base and 1 base, there was a span of 9 bases. This CDR3 comprises 15 residues. The CDR3 sequence is CASSLSQGSYNEQFF. In DNA, the CDR3 is TGTGCCAGCAGCTTGTCTCAGGGGTCCTACAATGAGCAGTTCTTC.

The chain recombines TRBV5-4 with TRBJ1-4, with D uncertain. From germline, CDR1 is SGHNT and CDR2 YYREEE (reference sequence). The CDR3 sequence is 12 residues long. V lost 2 bases and J lost 5, with 4 bases in between. In DNA, the CDR3 is TGTGCCAGCAGCTTCTGGAATGAAAAACTGTTTTTT. This encodes CASSFWNEKLFF.

The rearrangement uses TRBV2 and TRBJ2-1; no clear D. V was pared by 5 bases and J by 2 bases, with 10 bases between. The CDR3 spans 14 residues. CDR1 is SNHLY and CDR2 is FYNNEI in the germline V gene. CDR3 in DNA: TGTGCCAGCAGTTCGAGTTTCACCTACAATGAGCAGTTCTTC. Translated: CASSSSFTYNEQFF.

This chain links TRBV18 with TRBJ1-1; D is uncertain. Trimming removed 4 bases from V and 3 bases from J, with 15 bases in between. CDR1 is KGHSH and CDR2 is LQKENI in the germline V gene. The CDR3 length is 15 residues. CDR3 nucleotides: TGTGCCAGCTCACTTCACGAAAAATGGGACACTGAAGCTTTCTTT. Its protein is CASSLHEKWDTEAFF.

In its sample, this clone was seen a few times. The genes are TRBV29-1 and TRBJ2-1, with a possible D match to TRBD2 (6 bases). V was shortened by 3 bases and J by 4 bases, with 16 bases between the two germline ends. CDR1 is SQVTM, CDR2 ANQGSEA, per germline. The CDR3 has 15 amino acids. Written as DNA, the CDR3 is TGCAGCGTTGAGTCTCGCGGCGGGGCTTACAATGAGCAGTTCTTC. It encodes CSVESRGGAYNEQFF.

A single count supports this clone. This rearrangement joins TRBV10-3 to TRBJ1-1; possibly TRBD1 for D (6 bases). The CDR3 loop spans 16 amino acids. Germline CDR1 is ENHRY and CDR2 is SYGVKD. V lost 6 bases and J 5 bases, leaving 22 bases between the germline ends. The CDR3 DNA reads TGTGCCATCAGCGTCGTAGGGGGTCGACCAGCTACTGAAGCTTTCTTT. This codes for CAISVVGGRPATEAFF.

This chain connects TRBV29-1 to TRBJ2-2, with 8 bases identical to TRBD1. Germline V gene sequence: CDR1 SQVTM, CDR2 ANQGSEA. The CDR3 extends over 15 amino acids. Germline trimming cut 2 bases from V and 5 bases from J; bases unmatched to any gene: 7. The chain's CDR3 is CSVETGGKGTGELFF. The CDR3 region has the DNA TGCAGCGTTGAAACAGGGGGAAAGGGGACCGGGGAGCTGTTTTTT.

As for this clone: Additional DNA sequences in this sample encode the identical CDR3. The gene calls are TRBV4-1 and TRBJ1-2, with 8 bases aligning to TRBD1. There are 14 residues in the CDR3. Germline CDR1 MGHRA, CDR2 YSYEKL. The trim removed 1 base at V and 8 bases at J, leaving 6 bases unmatched. As DNA, the CDR3 is TGCGCCAGCAGCCAAGGAACCAGGGGGCTCGGCTACACCTTC. It yields the protein CASSQGTRGLGYTF.

The chain combines TRBV25-1 with TRBJ2-7; no definite D call. The V gene lost 3 bases and the J gene lost 2 bases, with 8 bases spanning the gap. Germline V gene sequence: CDR1 MGHDK, CDR2 SYGVNS. The CDR3 length is 13 residues. In DNA, the CDR3 is TGTGCCAGCAGTGAGGACGGCCCCTACGAGCAGTACTTC. This translates into CASSEDGPYEQYF.

The chain couples TRBV14 to TRBJ2-7; D unclear. CDR3 size: 13 residues. Germline V gene sequence: CDR1 SGHDN, CDR2 FVKESK. The germline V and J ends were trimmed by 0 bases and 3 bases, with 6 bases remaining between them. Here the CDR3 DNA reads TGTGCCAGCAGCCAAGAATACGACTACGAGCAGTACTTC. It translates to CASSQEYDYEQYF.

The chain couples TRBV9 to TRBJ1-1; TRBD1 might be the D (6 bases). The ends were cut back, 4 bases at V and 2 bases at J, with 15 bases in the middle. This CDR3 region has 15 residues. Per germline, CDR1 SGDLS and CDR2 YYNGEE. The DNA of the CDR3 is TGTGCCAGCAGCCCCCAGACAGGCATAAACACTGAAGCTTTCTTT. It encodes CASSPQTGINTEAFF.

This chain links TRBV4-1 with TRBJ2-3; 10 nucleotides align to TRBD2. The germline V gene has CDR1 MGHRA and CDR2 YSYEKL. This CDR3 contains 17 residues. The V gene end was trimmed by 0 bases and the J gene end by 3 bases; junction bases not matched to a gene: 6. This chain's CDR3 is CASSQEGYSGRTDTQYF. The DNA of the CDR3 is TGCGCCAGCAGCCAAGAAGGTTATAGCGGGAGGACAGATACGCAGTATTTT.

J is TRBJ2-5 and V is TRBV6-6, with 7 bases that match TRBD2. From germline, CDR1 is MNHNY and CDR2 SVGAGI (reference sequence). The CDR3 is 14 amino acids. The V segment lost 2 bases and the J segment 3 bases; nucleotides outside the gene matches: 3. The CDR3 DNA reads as TGTGCCAGCAGTTACGGGGGAGGGAAAGAGACCCAGTACTTC. Translated, it gives CASSYGGGKETQYF.

This chain joins TRBV6-5 and TRBJ2-1; D gene ambiguous. Germline CDR1 MNHEY, CDR2 SVGAGI. The CDR3 length is 15 residues. Trimming took 5 bases from V and 2 from J, leaving 13 bases between them. CDR3 residues: CASSLQRSPYNEQFF. The CDR3 DNA follows: TGTGCCAGCAGTCTACAGCGTTCTCCCTACAATGAGCAGTTCTTC.

The rearrangement joins TRBV10-2 to TRBJ1-5; D is uncertain. The V gene's germline CDR1 is WSHSY and CDR2 SAAADI. V was pared by 1 base and J by 5 bases, with 9 bases between. The CDR3 runs 14 residues. In DNA, the CDR3 is TGCGCCAGCAGTGAGTTCACCCGAGATCAGCCCCAGCATTTT. This encodes CASSEFTRDQPQHF.

This rearrangement joins TRBV5-1 to TRBJ1-4; no firm D call. The CDR3 runs 14 residues. Trimming cost V 2 bases and J 4 bases, with 9 bases left between them. Germline CDR1 SGHRS, CDR2 YFSETQ. The DNA of the CDR3 is TGCGCCAGCAGCTTTTTAAGGTATAATGAAAAACTGTTTTTT. Residues: CASSFLRYNEKLFF.